One T cell receptor beta chain is described in this entry. Its antigen remains unidentified. Within one base of it there is no much larger clone, and no base qualities were kept. Each collaborating institution followed its own protocols to collect whole blood in K2EDTA tubes. For TCRbeta analysis, collaborator samples were shipped as frozen whole blood, as isolated PBMCs, or as DNA extracted from either sample type. This sample is part of a study of blood T cell repertoires in COVID-19 (dated by TCRdb to about 2020). Context from the whole study: Samples from collaborators originated in the United States, Italy and Spain and spanned both the acute and convalescent phases of COVID-19. Samples were obtained from the ongoing ImmuneRACE study (first 160 participants) and from 1,000 to 1,500 subjects provided by 6 global collaborators. The prospective study material was composed of cDNA or gDNA derived from T cells, B-cell-depleted T cells, or PBMCs. The repertoires were released in a freely available public database meant as a resource for research on the immune response to SARS-CoV-2. Sample metadata almost always included a de-identified subject ID, COVID-19 status, age in years and sex. Where available, HLA class I and class II types were taken from metadata supplied by the sample provider and were not determined by assay-based typing. Subjects who had been exposed to COVID-19, were actively infected with it, or had recovered from it provided the deeply sampled blood TCRbeta repertoires that made up the dataset.

The immunoSEQ Assay, a bias-controlled multiplex PCR, was used to amplify TCRbeta CDR3 regions from genomic DNA. Concerning the study's data processing: Nucleated cell counts per sample were estimated from amplification of reference gene primers within the assay. To quantify the absolute abundance of each unique TCRbeta CDR3 rearrangement, sequence reads were collapsed and filtered. For each sample, productive Simpson clonality was calculated as the square root of Simpson's diversity index over productive rearrangements. In TCRdb, the immuneACCESS table is reduced to in-frame sequences with V and J assigned. These tables do not hold every clone; where another copy was compared, an unresolved V gene accounts for under half, and the others remain unexplained. The V and J calls and clone size come from that table; D and trimming were worked out from the DNA. Present in this sample are about 130,000 clones, around 86% of which were seen just once. Around 6.3% of the sample is held by the ten biggest clonotypes.

The paper as a whole reports these results and caveats: The amount of clinical and demographic metadata varied by source and participant and was provided uncurated.

The CDR3 measures 14 amino acids from cysteine to phenylalanine. The only DNA kept is the CDR3, 42 bases in frame from the first base. In the germline V gene (reference sequence), CDR1 corresponds to LNHNV and CDR2 to YYDKDF. V is clipped by 0 bases and J by 7 bases, and the sequence between their germline boundaries is 9 bases long. This sequence was found in an elderly man with active or convalescent COVID-19. Sample: peripheral blood. The sequence joins TRBV15 to TRBJ1-4; the D gene cannot be named for sure. The CDR3 reads as follows: CATSREQPFEKLFF. The bases are TGTGCCACCAGCAGAGAACAGCCCTTTGAAAAACTGTTTTTT.